Listed here are 7 T cell receptor beta chains from one sample, sequenced in a study of cytomegalovirus exposure and HLA in healthy donors. The PCR ran on 60 Vbeta and 13 Jbeta primers. Method: immunoSEQ multiplex PCR; TCRdb's copy keeps in-frame clones and lacks some. This table has tens of thousands of clones, roughly nine tenths appearing once. The sequenced material came from PBMCs. The source of these receptors is a man aged 25-40 years in good health and CMV-seropositive.

The V gene is TRBV28, the J gene TRBJ2-6; 7 bases are shared with TRBD1. CDR1 is MDHEN and CDR2 is SYDVKM in the germline V gene. Unmatched junction bases numbered 6, after V lost 8 bases and J lost 2 bases. CDR3 size: 15 residues. The CDR3: CASGTGTAGANVLTF. The CDR3 DNA follows: TGTGCCAGCGGAACCGGGACAGCTGGGGCCAACGTCCTGACTTTC.

V usage is TRBV7-2 and J usage is TRBJ1-5, with 8 bases fitting TRBD1. This CDR3 comprises 15 residues. V lost 1 base and J lost 6; bases outside the gene matches: 5. Germline CDR1 is SGHTA and CDR2 is FQGNSA. CDR3 bases: TGTGCCAGCAGCTTAGTCAGGGGGCCTGGTCAGCCCCAGCATTTT. Protein sequence: CASSLVRGPGQPQHF.

The gene calls are TRBV28 and TRBJ1-2; TRBD1 matches at 8 bases. Losses at the gene ends were 1 base for V and 8 bases for J; bases not matched to a gene: 9. The CDR3 totals 15 residues. Germline V gene data show CDR1 as MDHEN and CDR2 as SYDVKM. Here the CDR3 reads CASSLLTIQGGGYTF. Written as DNA, the CDR3 is TGTGCCAGCAGTTTATTAACAATACAGGGGGGCGGCTACACCTTC.

This chain uses TRBV7-8 with TRBJ1-1, with D possibly being TRBD1 (5 bases). Trimming pared 4 bases from V and 4 bases from J, leaving 16 bases between. Germline CDR1 is SGHVS and CDR2 is FQNEAQ. This CDR3 is built from 15 residues. The DNA of the CDR3 is TGTGCCAGCAGCTCCCTAGGTAGCGGGGGCACTGAAGCTTTCTTT. It yields the protein CASSSLGSGGTEAFF.

The CDR3: CASSGGGNTIYF. CDR3 in DNA: TGTGCCAGCAGCGGAGGAGGAAACACCATATATTTT. V and J are TRBV11-2 and TRBJ1-3; D ambiguous. The CDR3 consists of 12 residues. Trimming took off 5 bases at V and 4 bases at J, with 6 bases between the two ends. Germline V gene sequence: CDR1 SGHAT, CDR2 FQNNGV.

The rearrangement links TRBV20-1 to TRBJ1-1, with D uncertain. The CDR3 is 11 residues long. Germline assignment: CDR1 DFQATT and CDR2 SNEGSKA (reference sequence). Trimming took off 1 base at V and 5 bases at J, with 5 bases between the two ends. For the CDR3, the DNA is TGCAGTGCTAGAGTAGTAACTGAAGCTTTCTTT. It translates to CSARVVTEAFF.

V usage is TRBV6-5 and J usage is TRBJ2-7, with 9 bases matching TRBD1. With V trimmed by 0 bases and J by 3 bases, 0 bases remained unmatched. From germline, CDR1 is MNHEY and CDR2 SVGAGI. The CDR3 has 14 amino acids. As DNA, the CDR3 is TGTGCCAGCAGTTACTCGACAGGGGGCTACGAGCAGTACTTC. It yields the protein CASSYSTGGYEQYF.